A single sample gave rise to the 20 T cell receptor beta chains below, sequenced in a study of blood T cell repertoires in COVID-19. Clones were read by immunoSEQ multiplex PCR, and TCRdb kept only the in-frame ones, dropping some. This table has about 280,000 clones, around nine tenths appearing once. The material sequenced was peripheral blood. These receptors were obtained from a man aged 40-49 years with acute or convalescent COVID-19.

This clone was detected only a few times. The rearrangement joins TRBV19 to TRBJ1-2; D ambiguous. V was clipped by 3 bases and J by 4 bases, with 9 bases between them. The CDR3 totals 13 residues. Per germline, CDR1 LNHDA and CDR2 SQIVND (reference sequence). CDR3 protein: CASSIVRTYGYTF. The CDR3 DNA sequence: TGTGCCAGTAGTATCGTCAGAACCTATGGCTACACCTTC.

J is TRBJ2-3 and V is TRBV25-1, with D maybe TRBD1 (6 bases). CDR1 is MGHDK and CDR2 is SYGVNS in the germline V gene. Trimming cost V 6 bases and J 0 bases, with 13 bases left between them. The CDR3 sequence is 15 residues long. The CDR3 DNA reads as TGTGCCAGCAGCAAACAGAGGGGGAGCACAGATACGCAGTATTTT. Its translation is CASSKQRGSTDTQYF.

CDR3 residues: CASSSTTGGVSVFF. As DNA, the CDR3 is TGTGCCAGCAGTTCTACAACAGGGGGCGTCTCTGTTTTCTTT. The V gene is TRBV6-5, the J gene TRBJ1-1; 9 bases map to TRBD1. This CDR3 has 14 amino acids. CDR1 MNHEY and CDR2 SVGAGI come from the germline V gene. The J segment lost 13 bases and the V segment lost 4 bases, leaving 13 bases of the junction unmatched.

This sequence joins TRBV3-1 (or the pseudogene TRBV3-2) and TRBJ1-6; D is undetermined. Trimming took 4 bases from V and 7 from J, leaving 8 bases between them. The germline gives CDR1 LGHDT, CDR2 YNNKEL (reference sequence). The CDR3 loop spans 13 amino acids. CDR3 residues: CASSPRSNSPLHF. CDR3 DNA sequence: TGTGCCAGCAGCCCCCGGTCAAATTCACCCCTCCACTTT.

The chain uses TRBV6-4 and TRBJ2-1; 9 bases map to TRBD2. Germline CDR1 is MRHNA and CDR2 is SNTAGT. CDR3 length: 18 residues. V shed 3 bases and J 2 bases; nucleotides not matched to a gene: 11. The CDR3 protein is CASSEELAGFWAYNEQFF. As DNA, the CDR3 is TGTGCCAGCAGTGAAGAGCTAGCGGGGTTTTGGGCCTACAATGAGCAGTTCTTC.

V gene TRBV7-8 combines with J gene TRBJ1-2, with D perhaps TRBD1 (5 bases). Germline assignment: CDR1 SGHVS and CDR2 FQNEAQ. The CDR3 has 13 amino acids. The V end lost 2 bases, the J end lost 8 bases, and 12 bases lay between the germline ends. Here the CDR3 reads CASSLIRDKGYTF. Written as DNA, the CDR3 is TGTGCCAGCAGCTTAATCAGGGATAAAGGCTACACCTTC.

Remarks on this clone: A junction boundary mismatches the germline segment, possibly from a read error. The rearrangement uses TRBV7-8 and TRBJ2-2; no clear D. From germline, CDR1 is SGHVS and CDR2 FQNEAQ. The CDR3 extends over 15 amino acids. The CDR3 region is CASRELFTNTGELFF. The CDR3 nucleotides read TGTGCCAGCAGAGAACTCTTTACGAATACCGGGGAGCTGTTTTTT.

V is TRBV5-1 and J is TRBJ2-3; 7 bases map to TRBD1. The CDR3 runs 15 residues. V dropped 3 bases and J dropped 2; count of bases not matched to a gene: 6. Germline V gene lookup returns CDR1 SGHRS and CDR2 YFSETQ. The CDR3 DNA reads as TGCGCCAGCAGCTCCGGGACAGTTTACACAGATACGCAGTATTTT. Amino acids: CASSSGTVYTDTQYF.

The chain couples TRBV4-1 to TRBJ2-7, with 14 bases fitting TRBD2. Per germline, CDR1 MGHRA and CDR2 YSYEKL. With V trimmed by 0 bases and J by 4 bases, 2 bases remained unmatched. The CDR3 totals 16 residues. CDR3 residues: CASSQEGLAGGYEQYF. CDR3 in DNA: TGCGCCAGCAGCCAAGAAGGACTAGCGGGGGGTTACGAGCAGTACTTC.

The CDR3 loop reads CASRHLQGPNTEAFF. In nucleotides, the CDR3 is TGTGCCAGCAGGCACTTACAGGGACCGAACACTGAAGCTTTCTTT. The chain carries TRBV7-2 and TRBJ1-1; tentatively, D is TRBD1 (6 bases). The germline V and J ends were trimmed by 6 bases and 1 base, with 15 bases remaining between them. CDR3 size: 15 residues. CDR1 and CDR2 from the germline V gene are SGHTA and FQGNSA.

The genes are TRBV6-5 and TRBJ1-1; D possibly corresponds to TRBD1 (6 bases). In germline, CDR1 is MNHEY, CDR2 SVGAGI. V lost 5 bases, J lost 3 bases, and 16 bases lay in between. This CDR3 spans 15 amino acids. CDR3 region: CASSTLGAKHTEAFF. DNA for the CDR3: TGTGCCAGCAGTACCCTGGGGGCAAAGCACACTGAAGCTTTCTTT.

The rearrangement joins TRBV27 to TRBJ2-4; 7 nucleotides agree with TRBD1. V lost 6 bases to trimming and J lost 3 bases; unmatched junction nucleotides: 5. This CDR3 has 14 residues. Germline values: CDR1 MNHEY, CDR2 SMNVEV (reference sequence). The CDR3 here is CASRETGVKNIQYF. For the CDR3, the DNA is TGTGCCAGCAGAGAAACAGGGGTCAAAAACATTCAGTACTTC.

The chain joins TRBV24-1 to TRBJ1-5; D might be TRBD1 (6 bases). The CDR3 covers 15 residues. Trimming removed 6 bases at V and 0 bases at J, with 11 bases between. Germline V gene sequence: CDR1 KGHDR, CDR2 SFDVKD. CDR3 DNA: TGTGCCACCAGTCGCCCACAGGGTAGCAATCAGCCCCAGCATTTT. The encoded protein is CATSRPQGSNQPQHF.

This clone has only a few counts. V usage is TRBV5-1 and J usage is TRBJ2-3, with 9 bases matching TRBD2. With 2 bases clipped from V and 2 bases from J, the junction kept 3 bases outside the gene matches. The length of the CDR3 is 15 residues. Per the germline V gene, CDR1 is SGHRS and CDR2 is YFSETQ. In nucleotides, the CDR3 is TGCGCCAGCAGCTTCCTAGCGGGGTCCACAGATACGCAGTATTTT. This sequence encodes CASSFLAGSTDTQYF.

The table lists this clone with a count of one. The chain carries TRBV3-1 (or the pseudogene TRBV3-2) and TRBJ1-2; a possible D gene is TRBD1 (5 bases). Trimming cost V 4 bases and J 8 bases, with 14 bases left between them. The CDR3 loop spans 13 amino acids. Looked up from germline, CDR1 is LGHDT and CDR2 is YNNKEL (reference sequence). DNA of the CDR3: TGTGCCAGCAGCCCGCCTGGGGCTTACGGCTACACCTTC. Residues: CASSPPGAYGYTF.

This chain uses TRBV19 with TRBJ1-4, with TRBD1 as a possible D gene (6 bases). Per germline, CDR1 LNHDA and CDR2 SQIVND (reference sequence). This CDR3 comprises 13 residues. V lost 6 bases and J 7 bases, leaving 12 bases between the germline ends. CDR3 in DNA: TGTGCCAGTAGCCCGACAGGTGTTGAAAAACTGTTTTTT. Its translation is CASSPTGVEKLFF.

This clone turned up a few times. The gene calls are TRBV4-1 and TRBJ1-2, with D unclear. The CDR3 sequence is 17 residues long. Germline CDR1 reads MGHRA; CDR2 reads YSYEKL. The V and J ends lost 4 bases and 1 base respectively, with 19 bases between them. The CDR3 DNA follows: TGCGCCAGCAGCCTTAGGCCTTATGACACCGTTAACTATGGCTACACCTTC. Amino acids: CASSLRPYDTVNYGYTF.

This chain connects TRBV28 to TRBJ2-7; TRBD2 matches 8 bases. Germline V gene sequence: CDR1 MDHEN, CDR2 SYDVKM. The CDR3 is made up of 14 amino acids. V lost 7 bases and J lost 1; bases outside the gene matches: 6. The CDR3 loop reads CASTSGGFSYEQYF. CDR3 DNA sequence: TGTGCCAGCACCTCGGGGGGGTTTTCCTACGAGCAGTACTTC.

For the CDR3, the DNA is TGTGCCTGGAGTCCCCCGGGGCAGCCCCAGCATTTT. It specifies CAWSPPGQPQHF. The chain carries TRBV30 and TRBJ1-5, with unresolved D. With 2 bases removed from V and 7 bases from J, the gap between germline ends came to 9 bases. Germline assignment: CDR1 GTSNPN and CDR2 SVGIG (reference sequence). CDR3 length: 12 amino acids.

This clone showed up just once. This sequence joins TRBV11-1 and TRBJ2-6; D not certain. Trimming took off 5 bases at V and 2 bases at J, with 13 bases between the two ends. Per the germline V gene, CDR1 is SGHAT and CDR2 is FQDESV (reference sequence). The length of the CDR3 is 16 residues. In nucleotides, the CDR3 is TGTGCCAGCAGCCCCCTTTGGTCAGCTGGGGCCAACGTCCTGACTTTC. Amino acids: CASSPLWSAGANVLTF.